This T cell receptor (beta chain) was observed in a study of blood T cell repertoires in COVID-19. On the study more broadly: Samples of COVID-19 (acute and convalescent) were obtained from the United States, Italy and Spain. From T cells, B-cell-depleted T cells, or PBMCs came the material, which was cDNA or gDNA.

This CDR3 has 17 amino acids. The trim removed 5 bases at V and 0 bases at J, leaving 10 bases unmatched. In germline, CDR1 is SNHLY, CDR2 FYNNEI. Under the authors' procedure: Estimates of nucleated cell counts were drawn from the amplification of reference gene primers. TCRdb's table, derived via immunoSEQ multiplex PCR, lists solely in-frame clones and lacks some. V, J and clone size reflect that table, while D and trimming were determined from the DNA. The profile shows about 220,000 clones, 75% to 85% of them singletons. This receptor was taken from a human donor in a cohort sampled during active COVID-19. The chain employs TRBV2 and TRBJ1-3, with TRBD1 identical over 7 bases. Sequencing used peripheral blood. The CDR3 DNA reads TGTGCCAGCAGTATACGACAGGGTCTCTTCTCTGGAAACACCATATATTTT. As protein: CASSIRQGLFSGNTIYF.